This T cell receptor (beta chain) was obtained from a study of CD8+ T cells in alopecia areata. V was shortened by 2 bases and J by 2 bases, with 12 bases between the two germline ends. The V gene's germline CDR1 is MNHNS and CDR2 SASEGT. The CDR3 runs to 15 residues. The authors extracted RNA and reverse transcribed it into cDNA as the sequencing template. Sequencing was performed with immunoSEQ multiplex PCR; in TCRdb, only in-frame clones are kept and a portion is missing. The top ten hold more than 6.5% of the sample, which has 150,000 or so clones, 47% seen once. This clonotype originated in a human donor with alopecia areata. Material: CD4+ T cells sorted from blood. V usage is TRBV6-1 and J usage is TRBJ1-2; D not certain. CDR3 in amino acids: CASSEIGITNYGYTF. The DNA for the CDR3 is TGTGCCAGCAGTGAAATCGGGATTACAAACTATGGCTACACCTTC.